Listed below are T cell receptor beta chains from one sample, sequenced in a study of OX40 agonist ivuxolimab in advanced cancers. Only in-frame clones appear in the TCRdb table, and some are missing; sequencing was by immunoSEQ multiplex PCR. The sample records 20,000 to 25,000 clones, around 90% being singletons. This specimen consisted of CD4+ or CD8+ T cells sorted from blood, obtained in a trial of the OX40 agonist ivuxolimab. Receptor source: an adult with an advanced solid tumor such as melanoma, head and neck, liver or kidney cancer. CDR3s include the opening cysteine and the closing phenylalanine or tryptophan. The D gene is left open where the match is weak. The size field is filled for only some rows; it gives once, few, many or a size class.

V,size,D,J,CDR3,DNA
TRBV18,.,.,TRBJ2-1,CASSRTGHLPNEQFF,TGTGCCAGCTCCCGAACGGGGCATCTCCCAAATGAGCAGTTCTTC
TRBV11-2,.,.,TRBJ2-7,CASSLGRTYEQYF,TGTGCCAGCAGCTTAGGGAGAACCTACGAGCAGTACTTC
TRBV27,.,TRBD2,TRBJ2-5,CASLMGLAEQETQYF,TGTGCCAGTCTGATGGGACTAGCGGAACAAGAGACCCAGTACTTC
TRBV29-1,few,.,TRBJ1-2,CSVEKITDSDDGYTF,TGCAGCGTTGAAAAGATAACTGACAGCGATGATGGCTACACCTTC
TRBV5-1,.,.,TRBJ1-1,CASSLDGSPNTEAFF,TGCGCCAGCAGCTTGGATGGGAGTCCCAACACTGAAGCTTTCTTT
TRBV5-1,.,.,TRBJ2-3,CASSLASKVTDTQYF,TGCGCCAGCAGCTTGGCTAGCAAGGTAACAGATACGCAGTATTTT
TRBV5-1,.,.,TRBJ1-1,CASSFVGSTEAFF,TGCGCCAGCAGCTTCGTCGGATCCACTGAAGCTTTCTTT
TRBV7-8,.,TRBD2,TRBJ2-5,CASLGTNQETQYF,TGTGCCAGCCTTGGGACTAACCAAGAGACCCAGTACTTC
TRBV7-9,.,TRBD2,TRBJ2-3,CASSSSGITDTQYF,TGTGCCAGCAGCTCTAGCGGGATCACAGATACGCAGTATTTT
TRBV10-3,.,.,TRBJ1-1,CAISENTEAFF,TGTGCCATCAGTGAGAACACTGAAGCTTTCTTT
TRBV7-9,.,TRBD1,TRBJ2-7,CASSSWAGTVDEQYF,TGTGCCAGCAGCTCCTGGGCCGGGACAGTCGACGAGCAGTACTTC
TRBV7-8,.,TRBD1,TRBJ1-1,CASRRTRGHGAEAFF,TGTGCCAGCAGAAGAACCAGGGGGCATGGCGCTGAAGCTTTCTTT
TRBV27,.,.,TRBJ1-1,CASSPPPRGWTEAFF,TGTGCCAGCAGTCCCCCCCCCAGGGGTTGGACTGAAGCTTTCTTT
TRBV29-1,.,TRBD1,TRBJ2-2,CSVGPGGSGTGELFF,TGCAGCGTTGGGCCAGGGGGCAGTGGTACCGGGGAGCTGTTTTTT
TRBV13,.,.,TRBJ2-1,CASKRMKVSEQFF,TGTGCCAGCAAACGTATGAAGGTTAGTGAGCAGTTCTTC
TRBV27,.,.,TRBJ2-2,CASSSWELGELFF,TGTGCCAGCAGTTCCTGGGAGCTGGGGGAGCTGTTTTTT
TRBV7-2,.,.,TRBJ1-1,CASSFWGTEAFF,TGTGCCAGCAGCTTTTGGGGGACTGAAGCTTTCTTT
TRBV9,.,TRBD2,TRBJ2-1,CASSGGLAGIDEQFF,TGTGCCAGCAGCGGAGGACTAGCGGGAATCGATGAGCAGTTCTTC
TRBV9,.,.,TRBJ1-6,CASSVEGVGGSPLHF,TGTGCCAGCAGCGTAGAGGGGGTGGGGGGGTCACCCCTCCACTTT
TRBV2,few,.,TRBJ2-7,CASSDRLGGREQYF,TGTGCCAGCAGTGATCGGCTGGGGGGCCGCGAGCAGTACTTC
TRBV19,once,.,TRBJ2-1,CASSDWQSSYNEQFF,TGTGCCAGTTCCGACTGGCAGAGCTCCTACAATGAGCAGTTCTTC
TRBV7-2,.,TRBD2,TRBJ2-7,CASSSGLAVDEQYF,TGTGCCAGCAGCTCGGGACTAGCAGTCGACGAGCAGTACTTC
TRBV19,.,.,TRBJ2-7,CASSTSLGRNEQYF,TGTGCCAGTAGTACCTCTTTGGGGAGAAACGAGCAGTACTTC